Sequencing of this T cell receptor beta chain was carried out in a study of monozygotic twins with inflammatory bowel disease. The CDR3 extends over 14 amino acids. Germline CDR1 reads SGHTA; CDR2 reads FQGTGA. Every TCR library consumed around 3,300 ng of total RNA. Template switching incorporated UMIs with a 6-nucleotide sample barcode. Reanalyzing the 5' RACE reads, TCRdb keeps one entry per CDR3 protein, without DNA. Its clone listing holds 350,000 to 500,000 distinct CDR3 sequences. Study-wide results and caveats: Patients got different immunosuppressive treatments, which may have made their repertoires more variable.

As for this clonotype: Antigen unknown.

The sample consisted of blood. The chain has TRBV7-3 and TRBJ2-5; TCRdb selects TRBD2, and the lack of DNA leaves this call unchecked. The receptor was derived from a human donor with ulcerative colitis or Crohn's disease, or a healthy co-twin of an affected twin (not recorded which). The CDR3 region is CAGLRPSGQETQYF.